This is a list of T cell receptor beta chains from one sample in a study of blood T cells in healthy people across ages. TCRdb independently ran MiXCR on the 5' RACE reads; one entry per CDR3 protein. This table has around 1,700,000 distinct CDR3 sequences, approximately 30% appearing once. The specimen was blood. Receptors originate from a woman aged 25-40 years in good health. CDR3s include the opening cysteine and the closing phenylalanine or tryptophan. The D gene is left open where the match is weak. For some rows the clone size is stated as once, few or many, or as a class when expanded; others skip it.

>TRBJ1-5|-|-|16|TRBV27
TGTGCCAGCAGAGAGGATCCCGGGACACCCAATCAGCCCCAGCATTTT
CASREDPGTPNQPQHF
>TRBJ1-5|-|TRBD1|15|TRBV12-3/TRBV12-4
TGTGCCAGCAGTTTGGGGCAGGGGGCCTATCAGCCCCAGCATTTT
CASSLGQGAYQPQHF
>TRBJ2-5|-|TRBD2|13|TRBV27
TGTGTCAGCAGAGCGCATATGGGAGGGGAGCAGTACTTC
CVSRAHMGGEQYF
>TRBJ2-1|many|-|11|TRBV2
TGTGCCAGCAGCCGTCAGGGTGAGCAGTTCTTC
CASSRQGEQFF
>TRBJ2-1|few|-|14|TRBV4-1
TGCGCCAGCAGCCGAGAGCCCGACTCTTTTGAGCAGTTCTTC
CASSREPDSFEQFF
>TRBJ1-4|-|TRBD1|14|TRBV6-6
TGTGCCAGCAGTAGACAGGGTGGGGACGAAAAACGGTTTTTT
CASSRQGGDEKRFF
>TRBJ2-5|-|-|13|TRBV6-6
TGTGCCAGCAGGTCTGAAGGAGACGAGACCCAGTACTTC
CASRSEGDETQYF
>TRBJ2-1|-|TRBD2|15|TRBV20-1
TGCAGTGCTCCTGGACTAGCGGGGGGGAACAATGAGCAGTTCTTC
CSAPGLAGGNNEQFF
>TRBJ2-3|-|TRBD2|15|TRBV6-5
TGTGCCAGCAGTCGCCCCAGCGGGGGCACAGATACGCAGTATTTT
CASSRPSGGTDTQYF
>TRBJ2-5|-|-|16|TRBV18
TGTGCCAGCTCATTAAGGGACACCGCCGGACAAGAGACCCAGTACTTC
CASSLRDTAGQETQYF
>TRBJ2-7|few|-|12|TRBV5-6
TGTGCCAGCAGCTGGCTCCGGGGAGAGCAGTACTTC
CASSWLRGEQYF
>TRBJ1-4|few|-|16|TRBV11-2
TGTGCCAGCAGTTTGAGCGGACAGCGATCTAATGAAAAACTGTTTTTT
CASSLSGQRSNEKLFF
>TRBJ2-1|few|-|14|TRBV27
TGTGCCAGCACTCTCCCTGGACGTTACAATGAGCAGTTCTTC
CASTLPGRYNEQFF
>TRBJ2-5|many|-|14|TRBV7-2
TGTGCCAGCAGTTTAAGCGGCGGGAAAGAGACCCAGTACTTC
CASSLSGGKETQYF
>TRBJ2-3|few|TRBD1|15|TRBV6-4
TGTGCCAGCAGTGCGACAGGGCCCCCTGGAGATACGCAGTATTTT
CASSATGPPGDTQYF
>TRBJ1-1|few|-|12|TRBV28
TGTGCCAGCAGTTTGCGAAAGGGGGAAGCTTTCTTT
CASSLRKGEAFF
>TRBJ2-7|many|TRBD2|17|TRBV4-1
TGCGCCAGCAGCCAAGGGGTCCCAACTAGCGGGGGATGGGAGCAGTACTTC
CASSQGVPTSGGWEQYF
>TRBJ2-1|many|TRBD2|16|TRBV20-1
TGCAGTGCTAGAGATACCGGGACTAGTGTTGGCAATGAGCAGTTCTTC
CSARDTGTSVGNEQFF
>TRBJ1-2|-|-|13|TRBV7-9
TGTGCCAGCAACCTCCCACTACCTATTGGCTACACCTTC
CASNLPLPIGYTF
>TRBJ2-7|-|TRBD1|16|TRBV7-8
TGTGCCAGCAGCTTCCCTTCGACAGGGGGGGCCTACGAGCAGTACTTC
CASSFPSTGGAYEQYF
>TRBJ1-2|few|-|13|TRBV10-3
TGTGCCATCAGTGATGGGCCAGCCTATGGCTACACCTTC
CAISDGPAYGYTF
>TRBJ2-2|-|-|15|TRBV5-1
TGCGCCAGCAGCTTGGAGGGAGTGAACACCGGGGAGCTGTTTTTT
CASSLEGVNTGELFF
>TRBJ2-7|-|TRBD2|15|TRBV7-2
TGTGCCAGCAGCCCGGCGGGAGGGCAAACCCGCGAGCAGTACTTC
CASSPAGGQTREQYF
>TRBJ1-1|few|TRBD1|13|TRBV27
TGTGCCAGCAGTCCTCGAGACAGGGGCAGGGCTTTCTTT
CASSPRDRGRAFF
>TRBJ2-1|-|-|15|TRBV5-5
TGTGCCAGCATCCTGGAGGTGGGGTGGACTAATGAGCAGTTCTTC
CASILEVGWTNEQFF
>TRBJ1-6|once|TRBD1|15|TRBV20-1
TGCAGTGTTTCCGGGACAGGGTTCTATAATTCACCCCTCCACTTT
CSVSGTGFYNSPLHF
>TRBJ1-2|few|TRBD1|15|TRBV7-6
TGTGCCAGCAGCCCCCGGGGGACGGACAGGAATGGCTACACCTTC
CASSPRGTDRNGYTF
>TRBJ2-5|many|-|13|TRBV28
TGTGCCAGCAGTGACAGGTACCAAGAGACCCAGTACTTC
CASSDRYQETQYF
>TRBJ1-5|many|-|12|TRBV6-2/TRBV6-3
TGTGCCAGCACTCGTAAGGGGACCCCCCAGCATTTT
CASTRKGTPQHF
>TRBJ1-5|-|-|12|TRBV25-1
TGTGCCAGCAGGGAAGGTTATCAGCCCCAGCATTTT
CASREGYQPQHF
>TRBJ1-2|few|-|11|TRBV24-1
TGTGCCCCTGAGGGGCAGTATGGCTACACCTTC
CAPEGQYGYTF
>TRBJ2-1|-|-|14|TRBV6-1
TGTGCCAGCAGTGCCCAAGCTGGCTACAATGAGCAGTTCTTC
CASSAQAGYNEQFF
>TRBJ2-3|-|TRBD2|18|TRBV9
TGTGCCAGCAGCGTAGATCAGGGGAGCGGGAGGGGAGGAGATACGCAGTATTTT
CASSVDQGSGRGGDTQYF
>TRBJ2-3|few|-|14|TRBV7-2
TGTGCCAGCAGTTCCTTAGCGGTCACAGATACGCAGTATTTT
CASSSLAVTDTQYF
>TRBJ2-1|few|-|15|TRBV4-3
TGCGCCAGCAGCCGAACCGGGACGGGAGACAATGAGCAGTTCTTC
CASSRTGTGDNEQFF
>TRBJ2-7|few|-|15|TRBV28
TGTGCCAGCAAGGCGGGACAGACACCCTCCTACGAGCAGTACTTC
CASKAGQTPSYEQYF
>TRBJ2-7|once|-|16|TRBV5-1
TGCGCCAGCAGCTTATCGCCAGGGACCTTCTCGAGCGAGCAGTACTTC
CASSLSPGTFSSEQYF
>TRBJ2-1|few|TRBD2|14|TRBV20-1
TGCAGTGCCCGGACTAGCGGGGGGATCAATGAGCAGTTCTTC
CSARTSGGINEQFF
>TRBJ1-5|-|-|15|TRBV12-3/TRBV12-4
TGTGCCAGCAGTTTTTCGCTGGGACCAAATCAGCCCCAGCATTTT
CASSFSLGPNQPQHF
>TRBJ1-4|many|-|15|TRBV6-5
TGTGCCAGCAGTTACTCGGGAAGACCTAATGAAAAACTGTTTTTT
CASSYSGRPNEKLFF
>TRBJ2-3|-|-|17|TRBV24-1
TGTGCCACCAGTGATTCTCCGGCGGAGGATGGCACAGATACGCAGTATTTT
CATSDSPAEDGTDTQYF
>TRBJ2-3|-|-|17|TRBV7-2
TGTGCCAGCAGCCGGAATGGGCGGGGACTTAGCACAGATACGCAGTATTTT
CASSRNGRGLSTDTQYF
>TRBJ2-7|many|TRBD1|12|TRBV29-1
TGCAGCGTTGAACAGGGGGCTGACGAGCAGTACTTC
CSVEQGADEQYF
>TRBJ1-1|-|-|12|TRBV20-1
TGCAGTGCTGGCCGGGTGGACACTGAAGCTTTCTTT
CSAGRVDTEAFF
>TRBJ2-5|-|-|15|TRBV2
TGTGCCAGCAGTGAATCTACGTATGGAGGAGAGACCCAGTACTTC
CASSESTYGGETQYF
>TRBJ2-7|few|-|16|TRBV18
TGTGCCAGCTCACAAAATTCCCGGGGGAGTACCTACGAGCAGTACTTC
CASSQNSRGSTYEQYF
>TRBJ1-2|-|-|12|TRBV5-1
TGCGCCAGCAGCTTGGATACAGGCGGCTACACCTTC
CASSLDTGGYTF
>TRBJ2-1|-|-|15|TRBV6-2/TRBV6-3
TGTGCCAGCAGTTACTCTCTCGGGAGTCGCAATGAGCAGTTCTTC
CASSYSLGSRNEQFF
>TRBJ1-6|-|-|14|TRBV6-5
TGTGCCAGCAGCTCCCCTGCGGGGCATTCACCCCTCCACTTT
CASSSPAGHSPLHF
>TRBJ1-6|-|-|15|TRBV5-1
TGCGCCAGCAGCGAAATGACAGGCGCCGATTCACCCCTCCACTTT
CASSEMTGADSPLHF
>TRBJ1-5|-|-|13|TRBV2
TGTGCCAGCAACGCGGAAAGCAATCAGCCCCAGCATTTT
CASNAESNQPQHF
>TRBJ2-7|-|-|14|TRBV9
TGTGCCAGCAGCGTAGAGGGGGAATTCAACGAGCAGTACTTC
CASSVEGEFNEQYF
>TRBJ2-1|few|TRBD1|14|TRBV7-7
TGTGCCAGCAGCCCGCGGACAGGTTTCTACGAGCAGTTCTTC
CASSPRTGFYEQFF
>TRBJ2-7|many|-|12|TRBV3-1
TGTGCCAGCAGCCAAGATCTCGACGAGCAGTACTTC
CASSQDLDEQYF
>TRBJ2-7|-|-|13|TRBV6-2/TRBV6-3
TGTGCCACCCTCCGCAGCGCCGGAGGGGAGCAGTACTTC
CATLRSAGGEQYF
>TRBJ2-1|many|TRBD2|15|TRBV6-6
TGTGCCAGCGGCACCGGGACTAGCGTCTACAATGAGCAGTTCTTC
CASGTGTSVYNEQFF
>TRBJ2-3|-|TRBD2|16|TRBV5-1
TGCGCCAGCATCCCTGGTGAGCGGGGGGGTTCAGATACGCAGTATTTT
CASIPGERGGSDTQYF
>TRBJ2-3|-|-|15|TRBV7-3
TGTGCCAGCAGCTTAAATCATCCGGGGGCAGATACGCAGTATTTT
CASSLNHPGADTQYF
>TRBJ2-1|-|TRBD2|15|TRBV20-1
TGCAGTGCCCAGGGAAAGCTAGCGGGCTACAATGAGCAGTTCTTC
CSAQGKLAGYNEQFF
>TRBJ1-4|-|-|12|TRBV12-3/TRBV12-4
TGTGCCCGCAGTTTATTATCTGAAAAACTGTTTTTT
CARSLLSEKLFF